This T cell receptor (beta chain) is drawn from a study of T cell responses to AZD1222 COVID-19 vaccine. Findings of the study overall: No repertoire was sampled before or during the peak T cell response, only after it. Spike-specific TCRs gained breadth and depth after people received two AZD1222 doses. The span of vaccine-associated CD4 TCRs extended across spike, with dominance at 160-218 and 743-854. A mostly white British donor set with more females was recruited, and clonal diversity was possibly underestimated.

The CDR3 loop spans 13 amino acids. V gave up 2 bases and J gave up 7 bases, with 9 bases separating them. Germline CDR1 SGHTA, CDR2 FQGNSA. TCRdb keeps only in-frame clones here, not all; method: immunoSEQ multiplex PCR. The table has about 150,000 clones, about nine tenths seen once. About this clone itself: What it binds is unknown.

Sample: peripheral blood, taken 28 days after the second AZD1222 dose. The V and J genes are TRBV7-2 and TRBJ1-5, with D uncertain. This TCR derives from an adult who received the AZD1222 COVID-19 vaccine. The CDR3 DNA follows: TGTGCCAGCAGCTTAAACTACGCACAGCCCCAGCATTTT. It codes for CASSLNYAQPQHF.